This TCR beta chain was captured in a study of early T cells in non-severe SARS-CoV-2 infection. Findings and limits, study-wide: VDJdb matching, biased toward anti-spike CD8 responses, missed private and CD4 specificities.

The length of the CDR3 is 12 residues. CDR1 and CDR2 from the germline V gene are KGHSH and LQKENI. Trimming took off 5 bases at V and 8 bases at J, with 9 bases between the two ends. Unique molecular identifiers (one per individual cDNA molecule) were attached. TCRdb re-analysed the 5' RACE reads in MiXCR, keeping a single row per CDR3 protein. The sample shows around 64,000 distinct CDR3 sequences, roughly an eighth of them seen only once. Of note for this clonotype: Its antigen is undetermined.

The rearrangement links TRBV18 to TRBJ1-4, with no clear D. The source of this sequence is an adult who was a healthcare worker with PCR-confirmed SARS-CoV-2 infection or an uninfected control (not recorded which). Sequenced here: whole blood, sampled at baseline. The CDR3 loop reads CASSNGREKLFF. The CDR3 nucleotides are TGTGCCAGCTCAAACGGACGGGAAAAACTGTTTTTT.